This is a list of T cell receptor beta chains from one sample in a study of blood T cell repertoires in COVID-19. Sequenced by immunoSEQ multiplex PCR; TCRdb stores in-frame clones only, minus some. The sample yields 55,000 to 60,000 clones, around 76% seen once. The sequencing input was peripheral blood. The receptor set was obtained from a man aged 45-65 years with active or convalescent COVID-19. The CDR3 runs from the conserved cysteine through the conserved F or W. The D gene is left open where the match is weak. Clone size is not always given. Where it is, it says once, few, many or a class for expanded clones.

V,size,J,D,CDR3,DNA
TRBV19,-,TRBJ2-5,TRBD1,CASNSRGNLETQYF,TGTGCCAGTAACTCCAGGGGGAACCTGGAGACCCAGTACTTC
TRBV5-5,-,TRBJ1-3,-,CASSPGGSRSGNTIYF,TGTGCCAGCAGCCCAGGAGGGAGCAGGTCTGGAAACACCATATATTTT
TRBV5-5,once,TRBJ1-6,-,CASSLLQGERPTPLHF,TGTGCCAGCAGCTTGCTTCAGGGCGAAAGGCCGACACCCCTCCACTTT
TRBV15,-,TRBJ1-2,TRBD1,CATSSDRGYGGYTF,TGTGCCACCAGCAGTGACAGGGGGTACGGTGGCTACACCTTC
TRBV6-5,few,TRBJ1-2,TRBD1,CASSYRGGGHGYTF,TGTGCCAGCAGTTACAGAGGGGGCGGACATGGCTACACCTTC
TRBV5-1,-,TRBJ1-2,TRBD1,CASSMGQGGYTF,TGCGCCAGCAGCATGGGACAGGGCGGCTACACCTTC
TRBV4-1,-,TRBJ2-5,-,CASSQFRLETQYF,TGCGCCAGCAGCCAATTCCGGTTGGAGACCCAGTACTTC
TRBV5-6,-,TRBJ1-5,-,CASSLRRINQPQHF,TGTGCCAGCAGCTTGCGGCGGATCAATCAGCCCCAGCATTTT
TRBV18,-,TRBJ1-1,-,CASSPGGSETEAFF,TGTGCCAGCTCACCAGGAGGGTCGGAGACTGAAGCTTTCTTT
TRBV5-6,few,TRBJ1-2,TRBD1,CASSAAGQGGFYYGYTF,TGTGCCAGCAGCGCGGCCGGACAGGGAGGATTCTACTATGGCTACACCTTC
TRBV5-1,-,TRBJ2-2,-,CASSLARNTGELFF,TGCGCCAGCAGCTTGGCCAGGAACACCGGGGAGCTGTTTTTT
TRBV6-4,-,TRBJ2-7,TRBD2,CASSENSGASYEQYF,TGTGCCAGCAGTGAGAATAGCGGGGCTTCCTACGAGCAGTACTTC
TRBV7-8,-,TRBJ1-1,TRBD1,CASSSRQGRYTEAFF,TGTGCCAGCAGCTCTAGACAGGGACGTTACACTGAAGCTTTCTTT
TRBV11-1,-,TRBJ2-3,-,CASSYDSYLGTQYF,TGTGCCAGCAGCTACGACAGTTATCTCGGTACGCAGTATTTT
TRBV7-2,-,TRBJ1-1,TRBD1,CASSLGTGGVVFF,TGTGCCAGCAGCCTAGGGACAGGGGGCGTTGTGTTCTTT
TRBV24-1,-,TRBJ2-2,TRBD2,CATPTQRGVYTGELFF,TGTGCCACCCCCACTCAGCGGGGGGTGTACACCGGGGAGCTGTTTTTT
TRBV2,-,TRBJ1-1,TRBD1,CASNRDRGLHTEAFF,TGTGCCAGCAACCGGGACAGGGGGCTTCACACTGAAGCTTTCTTT
TRBV15,-,TRBJ2-3,-,CATSRGAGERDTQYF,TGTGCCACCAGCAGAGGGGCAGGGGAGAGAGATACGCAGTATTTT
TRBV7-8,-,TRBJ1-3,TRBD1,CASSLGPGGAGNTIYF,TGTGCCAGCAGCTTAGGCCCAGGGGGAGCCGGAAACACCATATATTTT
TRBV2,few,TRBJ1-1,-,CASMAGAYPLSTEAFF,TGTGCCAGCATGGCAGGGGCTTACCCTTTGAGCACTGAAGCTTTCTTT
TRBV5-6,once,TRBJ2-3,TRBD2,CASSFLAGDTDTQYF,TGTGCCAGCAGCTTCTTAGCGGGTGACACAGATACGCAGTATTTT
TRBV5-8,once,TRBJ1-3,-,CASSEGVSPGNTIYF,TGTGCCAGCAGCGAGGGGGTCAGCCCTGGAAACACCATATATTTT
TRBV14,-,TRBJ2-5,TRBD1,CASSQWYGTGEETQYF,TGTGCCAGCAGCCAATGGTACGGGACAGGGGAAGAGACCCAGTACTTC
TRBV18,many,TRBJ2-3,TRBD1,CASSSGTGRTDTQYF,TGTGCCAGCTCTTCCGGGACAGGGAGGACAGATACGCAGTATTTT
TRBV5-6,once,TRBJ2-7,-,CASSVQGFEQYF,TGTGCCAGCAGCGTACAGGGTTTCGAGCAGTACTTC
TRBV10-3,few,TRBJ1-2,-,CAISGTALNYGYTF,TGTGCCATCAGTGGGACAGCCTTAAACTATGGCTACACCTTC
TRBV5-8,-,TRBJ1-2,TRBD1,CASSLARQGRSGYTF,TGTGCCAGCAGCTTGGCTCGACAGGGACGGAGCGGCTACACCTTC
TRBV11-3,few,TRBJ2-7,TRBD2,CASSSRGAPYEQYF,TGTGCCAGCAGCTCGCGGGGGGCACCCTACGAGCAGTACTTC